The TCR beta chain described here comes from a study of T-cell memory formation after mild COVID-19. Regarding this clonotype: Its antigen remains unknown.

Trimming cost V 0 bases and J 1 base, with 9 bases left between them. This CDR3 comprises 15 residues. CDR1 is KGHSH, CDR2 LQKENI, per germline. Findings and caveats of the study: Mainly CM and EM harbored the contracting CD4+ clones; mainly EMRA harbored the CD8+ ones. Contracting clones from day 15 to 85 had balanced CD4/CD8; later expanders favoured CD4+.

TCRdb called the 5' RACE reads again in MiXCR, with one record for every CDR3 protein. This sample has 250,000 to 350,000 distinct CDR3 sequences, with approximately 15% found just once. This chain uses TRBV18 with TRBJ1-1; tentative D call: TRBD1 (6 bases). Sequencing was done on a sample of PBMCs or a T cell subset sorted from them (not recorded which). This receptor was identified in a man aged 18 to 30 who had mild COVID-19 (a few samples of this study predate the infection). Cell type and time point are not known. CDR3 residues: CASSPPRGENTEAFF. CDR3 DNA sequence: TGTGCCAGCTCACCACCGAGGGGGGAGAACACTGAAGCTTTCTTT.